The 19 T cell receptor beta chains below all came from one sample that was sequenced in a study of T-cell reconstitution after alpha-beta-depleted transplantation in children. The TCRbeta library was prepared with unique molecular identifiers. TCRdb ran MiXCR on the PCR reads and lists one entry per CDR3 protein. The repertoire holds a few hundred thousand distinct CDR3 sequences, with approximately 13% as singletons. The sequencing here drew on PBMCs from the stem cell graft donor, taken from the stem cell graft. The receptors shown here come from a human donor who donated a stem cell graft to a child with combined immunodeficiency.

This clonotype was picked up a small number of times. The V gene is TRBV5-1, the J gene TRBJ1-5; D perhaps matches TRBD1 (5 bases). Trimming cost V 5 bases and J 2 bases, with 11 bases left between them. From germline, CDR1 is SGHRS and CDR2 YFSETQ. CDR3 length: 14 residues. CDR3 sequence reads: CASSWLGGNQPQHF. CDR3 coding DNA: TGCGCCAGCAGTTGGCTAGGGGGCAATCAGCCCCAGCATTTT.

Only a few counts were recorded for this clonotype. The rearrangement joins TRBV6-1 to TRBJ2-7; D gene uncertain. The V end was cut by 8 bases, the J end by 3 bases, with 14 bases between. CDR1 MNHNS and CDR2 SASEGT come from the germline V gene. CDR3 length: 13 amino acids. CDR3 bases: TGTGCCAGCGGACCATGGCCCGTCTACGAGCAGTACTTC. It codes for CASGPWPVYEQYF.

This chain uses TRBV12-3 or TRBV12-4 with TRBJ1-5; no firm D call. The CDR3 extends over 14 amino acids. Trimming pared 2 bases from V and 5 bases from J, leaving 10 bases between. This CDR3 is CASSLKGFHQPQHF. DNA of the CDR3: TGTGCCAGCAGTTTAAAAGGGTTCCATCAGCCCCAGCATTTT.

In this sample, this clonotype turned up a few times. The chain has TRBV6-5 and TRBJ2-3, with 12 bases matching TRBD2. The J segment lost 1 base and the V segment lost 2 bases, leaving 4 bases of the junction unmatched. Germline V gene lookup returns CDR1 MNHEY and CDR2 SVGAGI. CDR3 length: 17 residues. The CDR3: CASSYGWTSGGTDTQYF. The CDR3 DNA sequence: TGTGCCAGCAGTTACGGGTGGACTAGCGGGGGCACAGATACGCAGTATTTT.

This clonotype appeared a few times. The V and J genes are TRBV6-2 or TRBV6-3 and TRBJ2-7; 7 nucleotides align to TRBD2. The V gene end was trimmed by 7 bases and the J gene end by 3 bases; junction bases not matched to a gene: 18. The germline gives CDR1 MNHEY, CDR2 SVGEGT. CDR3 size: 17 residues. The CDR3 DNA reads as TGTGCCAGCAAAAGTCATGAACGGGGGGACCTCTACTACGAGCAGTACTTC. Its protein product is CASKSHERGDLYYEQYF.

V gene TRBV7-3 combines with J gene TRBJ2-2, with unresolved D. This CDR3 has 14 residues. Germline V gives CDR1 SGHTA, CDR2 FQGTGA. Trimming pared 0 bases from V and 5 bases from J, leaving 7 bases between. The CDR3 nucleotides read TGTGCCAGCAGCTTAACGTGGGATACCGGGGAGCTGTTTTTT. Encoded protein: CASSLTWDTGELFF.

The V gene is TRBV5-1, the J gene TRBJ2-3; 7 bases agree with TRBD1. CDR3 size: 16 residues. Unmatched junction bases numbered 11, after V lost 3 bases and J lost 4 bases. CDR1 SGHRS and CDR2 YFSETQ come from the germline V gene. The CDR3 DNA reads as TGCGCCAGCAGCTGGCCCCCGGGACAGCCTGCAGATACGCAGTATTTT. Translation: CASSWPPGQPADTQYF.

The chain recombines TRBV12-3 or TRBV12-4 with TRBJ2-7; 8 positions match TRBD2. Trimming at V came to 6 bases and at J to 3 bases, leaving 10 bases not matched to a gene. The CDR3 consists of 15 residues. For the CDR3, the DNA is TGTGCCAGCAGACCCTCAATAGCGGGAAACTACGAGCAGTACTTC. Protein product: CASRPSIAGNYEQYF.

J is TRBJ2-1 and V is TRBV9; no firm D call. The CDR3 has 15 residues. The germline V gene has CDR1 SGDLS and CDR2 YYNGEE. Trimming removed 0 bases from V and 4 bases from J, with 11 bases in between. Here the CDR3 reads CASSVAGSDYNEQFF. For the CDR3, the DNA is TGTGCCAGCAGCGTAGCTGGGTCAGATTACAATGAGCAGTTCTTC.

The chain combines TRBV2 with TRBJ2-7; TRBD2 matches 8 bases. Germline values: CDR1 SNHLY, CDR2 FYNNEI. J gave up 0 bases and V 6 bases, and 13 bases lay outside the gene matches. This CDR3 spans 17 amino acids. The CDR3, as DNA: TGTGCCAGCAGCCGTCGGAGAACAGCGGGGGACTCCTACGAGCAGTACTTC. Residues: CASSRRRTAGDSYEQYF.

Worth noting for this clonotype: Because it lacks the conserved phenylalanine or tryptophan at the end, this CDR3 is likely a read error. This chain uses TRBV9 with TRBJ2-1; 7 positions match TRBD1. Germline CDR1 SGDLS, CDR2 YYNGEE. This CDR3 is 15 amino acids long. J gave up 7 bases and V 0 bases, and 7 bases lay outside the gene matches. CDR3 protein: CASSVEEGAGNEQFV. CDR3 nucleotides: TGTGCCAGCAGCGTAGAAGAGGGGGCGGGTAATGAGCAGTTCGTC.

This clonotype was counted only a few times. J is TRBJ2-2 and V is TRBV27, with D perhaps TRBD1 (6 bases). The germline CDR1 and CDR2 sequences are MNHEY and SMNVEV (reference sequence). This CDR3 spans 16 amino acids. V lost 0 bases and J lost 3, with 11 bases in between. This chain's CDR3 is CASSLSTGKDTGELFF. CDR3 nucleotides: TGTGCCAGCAGTTTATCGACAGGAAAGGACACCGGGGAGCTGTTTTTT.

This clonotype was detected many times. The V call is TRBV7-2, the J call TRBJ2-1, with TRBD1 matching over 10 bases. The CDR3 loop spans 17 amino acids. The germline V gene encodes CDR1 SGHTA and CDR2 FQGNSA. Unmatched junction bases numbered 12, after V lost 3 bases and J lost 7 bases. CDR3 in DNA: TGTGCCAGCAGCTTCAAATTTCCGGGACAGGGGCGAAATGAGCAGTTCTTC. The encoded protein is CASSFKFPGQGRNEQFF.

This clonotype was counted a few times. The chain carries TRBV7-3 and TRBJ2-7; D is tentatively TRBD1 or TRBD2 (6 bases each). Germline CDR1 is SGHTA and CDR2 is FQGTGA. Trimming left V 4 bases short and J 2 bases short, with 12 bases between. The CDR3 covers 14 residues. The CDR3 reads CASSYRGPPYEQYF. The CDR3 DNA reads TGTGCCAGCAGCTACCGGGGGCCCCCCTACGAGCAGTACTTC.

Many counts were recorded for this clonotype. This chain connects TRBV28 to TRBJ1-1, with a tentative D call TRBD1 (5 bases). The CDR3 has 14 amino acids. The germline CDR1 and CDR2 sequences are MDHEN and SYDVKM. Trimming took 3 bases from V and 0 from J, leaving 8 bases between them. The CDR3 sequence: CASSLDIVNTEAFF. CDR3 sequence (DNA): TGTGCCAGCAGTTTGGACATAGTGAACACTGAAGCTTTCTTT.

The table lists this clonotype with many counts. This chain links TRBV24-1 with TRBJ2-2; D may be TRBD1 (6 bases). With 6 bases removed from V and 4 bases from J, the gap between germline ends came to 11 bases. Germline values: CDR1 KGHDR, CDR2 SFDVKD. The CDR3 has 14 residues. The CDR3 nucleotides read TGTGCCACCAGTAGAACAGGGTTCACCGGGGAGCTGTTTTTT. Translation: CATSRTGFTGELFF.

The chain recombines TRBV29-1 with TRBJ2-4; D tentatively fits TRBD1 or TRBD2 (5 bases each). This CDR3 has 14 amino acids. Trimming shortened V by 4 bases and J by 2 bases, and 12 bases separated the two germline ends. Germline CDR1 is SQVTM and CDR2 is ANQGSEA. The CDR3 nucleotides are TGCAGCGTTGCAGGGTGGGAGTCCAAAAACATTCAGTACTTC. It yields the protein CSVAGWESKNIQYF.

This clonotype was seen at least ten times. This chain connects TRBV7-8 to TRBJ2-5, with D tentatively TRBD1 (6 bases). V gave up 5 bases and J gave up 5 bases, with 18 bases separating them. Germline CDR1 is SGHVS and CDR2 is FQNEAQ. This CDR3 contains 15 residues. CDR3 protein: CASSMGRSRGETQYF. CDR3 in DNA: TGTGCCAGCAGCATGGGACGCTCGAGGGGGGAGACCCAGTACTTC.

This clonotype was seen at least ten times. The chain couples TRBV4-3 to TRBJ2-1; possible D gene TRBD2, 6 bases. The germline CDR1 and CDR2 sequences are LGHNA and YSLEER. Trimming shortened V by 0 bases and J by 11 bases, and 17 bases separated the two germline ends. This CDR3 is built from 15 residues. CDR3 sequence reads: CASSQDLRDGGKQFF. CDR3 bases: TGCGCCAGCAGCCAAGATCTGAGGGATGGAGGGAAGCAGTTCTTC.